This TCR beta chain is from a study of T cell repertoires in cytomegalovirus infection. Comment on this clonotype: As yet, its antigen is unknown.

A single record per CDR3 protein comes from TCRdb applying MiXCR to the reads. The table has approximately 1,000,000 distinct CDR3 sequences, approximately 31% seen once. Germline V gives CDR1 MNHNY, CDR2 SVGAGI (reference sequence). V dropped 4 bases and J dropped 0 bases, with 8 bases sitting between them. The CDR3 is 14 residues long. The material was cultured CD8+ T cells from PBMCs, obtained from culture after CMV antigen stimulation. V is TRBV6-6 and J is TRBJ2-3; D is unclear. This TCR derives from a human donor in good health (CMV status not recorded). Some clones in this sample may be carry-over from other donors' samples. CDR3 nucleotides: TGTGCCAGCAGTTGGGTGAGAAGCACAGATACGCAGTATTTT. Residues: CASSWVRSTDTQYF.